The sequence of this T cell receptor beta chain was determined in a study of cytomegalovirus exposure and HLA in healthy donors. Germline V CDR1 and CDR2: SGHRS, YFSETQ. The J segment lost 4 bases and the V segment lost 4 bases, leaving 6 bases of the junction unmatched. This CDR3 region has 14 residues. PCR involved 60 Vbeta and 13 Jbeta primers. Sequencing was performed with immunoSEQ multiplex PCR; in TCRdb, only in-frame clones are kept and a portion is missing. The sample carries around 120,000 clones, around 70% recorded once. The chain employs TRBV5-1 and TRBJ2-3; 7 nucleotides agree with TRBD1. Sequenced: PBMCs. The receptor was derived from a woman aged 18 to 35 in good health and CMV-seronegative. CDR3 DNA: TGCGCCAGCAGCGACGACAGGGAAGCAGATACGCAGTATTTT. Its translation is CASSDDREADTQYF.